The 7 T cell receptor beta chains listed next were all sequenced from one sample in a study of cytomegalovirus exposure and HLA in healthy donors. Vbeta (60) and Jbeta (13) primers were used in the PCR. Generated by immunoSEQ multiplex PCR, the TCRdb table keeps only in-frame clones and is missing some. The sample consists of 55,000 to 85,000 clones, around 78% of them appearing once. The sequenced sample consisted of PBMCs. The receptor set was obtained from a man aged 18 to 30 in good health and CMV-seropositive.

The chain uses TRBV5-4 and TRBJ1-2, with TRBD1 identical over 7 bases. The CDR3 runs to 14 residues. The ends lost 5 bases at V and 3 bases at J; junction bases unmatched: 7. The germline CDR1 and CDR2 sequences are SGHNT and YYREEE (reference sequence). This chain's CDR3 is CASRAGTADYGYTF. In DNA, the CDR3 is TGTGCCAGCAGAGCAGGGACAGCAGACTATGGCTACACCTTC.

This clone was recorded once. The V gene is TRBV27, the J gene TRBJ1-1; a possible D gene is TRBD1 (5 bases). Per germline, CDR1 MNHEY and CDR2 SMNVEV (reference sequence). There are 11 residues in the CDR3. Trimming stripped 5 bases from V and 5 bases from J, with 6 bases between. The DNA for the CDR3 is TGTGCCAGCAGTCAGGGTACTGAAGCTTTCTTT. Residues: CASSQGTEAFF.

This clone was counted a single time. The rearrangement joins TRBV7-2 to TRBJ1-2; no clear D gene. Trimming left V 1 base short and J 7 bases short, with 4 bases between. The CDR3 runs to 11 residues. CDR1 and CDR2 from the germline V gene are SGHTA and FQGNSA. CDR3: CASSLVFGYTF. CDR3 coding DNA: TGTGCCAGCAGCTTAGTATTTGGCTACACCTTC.

The rearrangement joins TRBV30 to TRBJ1-1; 12 bases are shared with TRBD1. Trimming removed 7 bases from V and 7 bases from J; junction bases left unmatched: 10. There are 14 residues in the CDR3. Germline V lookup: CDR1 GTSNPN, CDR2 SVGIG (reference sequence). CDR3 residues: CALNPGQGASEAFF. CDR3 coding DNA: TGTGCCTTAAATCCGGGACAGGGGGCAAGTGAAGCTTTCTTT.

J is TRBJ1-1 and V is TRBV30; D is perhaps TRBD1 (5 bases). This CDR3 has 13 amino acids. V lost 0 bases and J lost 3, with 8 bases in between. Germline V lookup: CDR1 GTSNPN, CDR2 SVGIG (reference sequence). CDR3 sequence reads: CAWSVPQDTEAFF. CDR3 in DNA: TGTGCCTGGAGTGTACCACAGGACACTGAAGCTTTCTTT.

The J gene is TRBJ1-1, the V gene TRBV30, with a weak D call TRBD1 (5 bases). Germline CDR1 GTSNPN, CDR2 SVGIG (reference sequence). This CDR3 has 16 amino acids. V was trimmed by 2 bases and J by 2 bases, leaving 18 bases between them. In nucleotides, the CDR3 is TGTGCCTGGAGTCCCCGTAAGGGACTAGGTAACACTGAAGCTTTCTTT. It yields the protein CAWSPRKGLGNTEAFF.

In its sample, this clone was seen once. V gene TRBV7-9 combines with J gene TRBJ2-7; D remains unclear. Germline V lookup: CDR1 SEHNR, CDR2 FQNEAQ (reference sequence). The CDR3 contains 14 residues. V was pared by 1 base and J by 2 bases, with 9 bases between. This CDR3 reads CASSLGGYTYEQYF. CDR3 DNA sequence: TGTGCCAGCAGCTTAGGTGGTTACACCTACGAGCAGTACTTC.